This is a list of T cell receptor beta chains from one sample in a study of tumor-infiltrating lymphocytes in primary liver carcinoma. TCRdb re-called the multiplex PCR reads through MiXCR, storing one row per CDR3 protein. The table lists about 96,000 distinct CDR3 sequences, around 70% of them singletons, with around 25% in the top ten. Sample: tumor-adjacent normal liver tissue. These receptors were collected from a man between 40 and 49 years old with primary liver carcinoma and hepatitis B virus infection. CDR3s include the opening cysteine and the closing phenylalanine or tryptophan. D genes are given only for firm matches. Size is stated for part of the rows, as once, few or many counts, or as a class when the clone is expanded.

j_call d_call cdr3_length v_call clone_size cdr3_aa cdr3_nt
TRBJ2-1 TRBD2 14 TRBV29-1 - CSATLAGESGEQFF TGCAGCGCGACTCTAGCGGGAGAATCTGGTGAGCAGTTCTTC
TRBJ1-5 TRBD1 15 TRBV2 - CASRIQTGEDQPQHF TGTGCCAGCAGGATACAGACAGGGGAAGATCAGCCCCAGCATTTT
TRBJ2-7 TRBD1 15 TRBV11-2 - CASILPMGTGDEQYF TGTGCCAGCATCTTGCCCATGGGGACAGGAGACGAGCAGTACTTC
TRBJ2-2 - 13 TRBV6-2/TRBV6-3 - CVSSYFLSGELFF TGTGTCAGCAGTTACTTCTTAAGCGGGGAGCTGTTTTTT
TRBJ2-7 - 12 TRBV7-9 - CASSSEFYERYF TGTGCCAGCAGCTCGGAGTTCTACGAGCGGTACTTC
TRBJ2-3 - 17 TRBV6-1 many CASSESWGALGTDTQYF TGTGCCAGCAGTGAGTCGTGGGGGGCCCTAGGCACAGATACGCAGTATTTT
TRBJ1-1 - 19 TRBV21-1 few CASSGRSPGGPEMNTEAFF TGTGCCAGCAGCGGCCGGTCTCCGGGAGGGCCTGAGATGAACACTGAAGCTTTCTTT
TRBJ1-3 - 14 TRBV5-1 - CASGTRIDGNTIYF TGCGCCAGCGGGACAAGGATCGATGGAAACACCATATATTTT
TRBJ2-1 - 13 TRBV11-1 - CASTLGGADKQFF TGTGCCAGCACTCTCGGAGGGGCGGATAAGCAGTTCTTC
TRBJ2-7 - 17 TRBV11-2 - CASSLGFGTLSSYEQYF TGTGCCAGCAGCTTAGGCTTCGGGACACTCAGCTCCTACGAGCAATACTTC
TRBJ2-5 - 12 TRBV4-1 - CASIQEKETQYF TGCGCCAGCATCCAGGAAAAAGAGACCCAGTACTTC
TRBJ2-3 - 15 TRBV24-1 - CATSDPRQGSDTQYF TGTGCCACCAGTGATCCACGGCAGGGATCAGATACGCAGTATTTT
TRBJ2-1 TRBD2 16 TRBV11-1 - CASSLARGGIYSEQFF TGTGCCAGCAGCTTAGCGCGGGGAGGGATCTACAGTGAGCAGTTCTTC
TRBJ1-2 - 13 TRBV11-2 - CASSDGLGFGYTF TGTGCCAGCAGCGACGGACTCGGTTTTGGTTACACCTTC
TRBJ2-7 TRBD2 13 TRBV29-1 - CSVDMASGYKQYF TGCAGTGTTGACATGGCTAGCGGTTACAAGCAGTACTTC
TRBJ1-6 - 15 TRBV6-1 many CASSEAGGYWAPLHF TGTGCCAGCAGTGAGGCCGGTGGATATTGGGCACCCCTCCACTTT
TRBJ1-2 TRBD1 12 TRBV29-1 once CDVGTGTYGYTF TGCGACGTTGGGACAGGCACTTATGGCTACACCTTC
TRBJ2-1 - 15 TRBV6-5 - CASRPCRDRYNEQFF TGTGCCAGCAGACCATGCCGGGACCGATACAATGAGCAGTTCTTC
TRBJ2-1 - 16 TRBV11-2 - CASSLDIGPAMGEQFF TGTGCCAGCAGCCTGGACATCGGACCAGCAATGGGTGAGCAGTTCTTC
TRBJ2-2 - 17 TRBV23-1 - CASSQSRGDHLTGELFF TGCGCCAGCAGTCAATCTCGAGGGGACCATCTTACCGGGGAGCTGTTTTTT
TRBJ2-7 - 15 TRBV12-3/TRBV12-4 - CASSFGGTWRDEQHF TGTGCCAGCAGTTTTGGCGGGACATGGCGGGACGAGCAGCACTTC
TRBJ2-2 - 14 TRBV14 few CASSQSVNTGELFF TGTGCCAGCAGCCAATCAGTAAACACCGGGGAGCTGTTTTTT
TRBJ2-7 - 15 TRBV5-6 few CASSLYRLLRGEQYF TGTGCCAGCAGCTTGTACAGGCTTCTTCGCGGCGAGCAGTACTTC
TRBJ2-1 - 13 TRBV12-3/TRBV12-4 - CASSPHAYNEQFF TGTGCCAGCAGTCCGCACGCGTACAATGAGCAGTTCTTC
TRBJ2-5 TRBD1 14 TRBV5-1 many CASRPDRGRETQYF TGCGCCAGCAGGCCGGACAGGGGGCGGGAGACCCAGTACTTC
TRBJ2-7 - 15 TRBV7-2 - CASSLTPDSSYEQYF TGTGCCAGCAGCTTAACGCCTGACTCCTCCTACGAGCAGTACTTC
TRBJ2-1 TRBD1 16 TRBV7-9 few CASSFLDRVSYNEQFF TGTGCCAGCAGCTTCCTTGACAGGGTCTCCTACAATGAGCAGTTCTTC
TRBJ1-2 TRBD1 16 TRBV12-3/TRBV12-4 many CASSSPHGQGYYGYTF TGTGCCAGCAGTTCCCCCCACGGACAGGGCTACTATGGCTACACCTTC
TRBJ2-7 TRBD1 16 TRBV11-2 - CASSPPWTGYVYELYF TGTGCCAGCAGCCCCCCCTGGACAGGGTACGTCTACGAGCTGTACTTC
TRBJ2-5 - 15 TRBV5-4 - CTSSGPGRNQETHYF TGTACCAGCAGCGGGCCGGGACGGAACCAAGAGACCCACTACTTC
TRBJ2-3 - 13 TRBV24-1 - CATGNTPRDTQYF TGTGCCACCGGTAATACACCCAGGGATACGCAGTATTTT
TRBJ2-7 - 14 TRBV28 - CVSSSPYPPYEQYF TGTGTCAGCAGTTCCCCCTACCCTCCCTACGAGCAGTACTTC
TRBJ2-2 - 18 TRBV5-5 - CASSPLPAEGRSTGELFF TGTGCCAGCAGCCCACTCCCTGCGGAGGGACGGAGCACCGGGGAGCTGTTTTTT
TRBJ2-4 - 14 TRBV28 many CASSPATAKNIQYF TGTGCCAGCAGTCCAGCCACCGCCAAAAACATTCAGTACTTC
TRBJ2-1 - 13 TRBV11-2 medium-sized CASSPQAGSEQFF TGTGCCAGCAGCCCCCAGGCTGGGAGTGAGCAGTTCTTC
TRBJ2-5 - 14 TRBV11-2 - CAGSLGRGTETQYF TGTGCCGGCAGCTTAGGAAGGGGCACTGAGACCCAGTACTTC
TRBJ2-6 - 13 TRBV25-1 - CASNVAGANVLTF TGTGCCAGCAATGTTGCTGGGGCCAACGTCCTGACTTTC
TRBJ2-1 - 14 TRBV6-6 - CARMNLHSYNVQSF TGTGCCAGGATGAATCTGCACTCCTACAATGTGCAGTCCTTC
TRBJ2-1 - 16 TRBV30 - CAWTADAGQSYNEQFF TGTGCCTGGACGGCAGATGCGGGCCAGTCGTACAATGAGCAGTTCTTC